This T cell receptor beta chain was sequenced in a study of blood T cell repertoires in COVID-19. Study-level information: Italy, Spain and the United States were the sources of the convalescent and acute COVID-19 samples. T cells, B-cell-depleted T cells, or PBMCs supplied cDNA or gDNA.

In the original analysis: From reference gene primer amplification, estimates of nucleated cell counts were derived. Here immunoSEQ multiplex PCR was the method, and the copy in TCRdb shows in-frame clones only, minus some. V and J calls and clone size are given by that table; D and trimming were obtained from the DNA. The sample holds about 170,000 clones, more than 75% seen once. This TCR was recovered from a man aged 50-59 years who had recovered from COVID-19. The material sequenced was peripheral blood.

CDR3 amino acids: CASSLARSGISDTQYF. CDR3 in DNA: TGTGCCAGCAGCTTAGCGCGTAGCGGGATATCAGATACGCAGTATTTT. The V call is TRBV11-1, the J call TRBJ2-3; 8 bases match TRBD2. CDR1 and CDR2 from the germline V gene are SGHAT and FQDESV (reference sequence). CDR3 size: 16 residues. V shed 0 bases, J shed 4 bases, and the junction held 6 bases outside the gene matches.